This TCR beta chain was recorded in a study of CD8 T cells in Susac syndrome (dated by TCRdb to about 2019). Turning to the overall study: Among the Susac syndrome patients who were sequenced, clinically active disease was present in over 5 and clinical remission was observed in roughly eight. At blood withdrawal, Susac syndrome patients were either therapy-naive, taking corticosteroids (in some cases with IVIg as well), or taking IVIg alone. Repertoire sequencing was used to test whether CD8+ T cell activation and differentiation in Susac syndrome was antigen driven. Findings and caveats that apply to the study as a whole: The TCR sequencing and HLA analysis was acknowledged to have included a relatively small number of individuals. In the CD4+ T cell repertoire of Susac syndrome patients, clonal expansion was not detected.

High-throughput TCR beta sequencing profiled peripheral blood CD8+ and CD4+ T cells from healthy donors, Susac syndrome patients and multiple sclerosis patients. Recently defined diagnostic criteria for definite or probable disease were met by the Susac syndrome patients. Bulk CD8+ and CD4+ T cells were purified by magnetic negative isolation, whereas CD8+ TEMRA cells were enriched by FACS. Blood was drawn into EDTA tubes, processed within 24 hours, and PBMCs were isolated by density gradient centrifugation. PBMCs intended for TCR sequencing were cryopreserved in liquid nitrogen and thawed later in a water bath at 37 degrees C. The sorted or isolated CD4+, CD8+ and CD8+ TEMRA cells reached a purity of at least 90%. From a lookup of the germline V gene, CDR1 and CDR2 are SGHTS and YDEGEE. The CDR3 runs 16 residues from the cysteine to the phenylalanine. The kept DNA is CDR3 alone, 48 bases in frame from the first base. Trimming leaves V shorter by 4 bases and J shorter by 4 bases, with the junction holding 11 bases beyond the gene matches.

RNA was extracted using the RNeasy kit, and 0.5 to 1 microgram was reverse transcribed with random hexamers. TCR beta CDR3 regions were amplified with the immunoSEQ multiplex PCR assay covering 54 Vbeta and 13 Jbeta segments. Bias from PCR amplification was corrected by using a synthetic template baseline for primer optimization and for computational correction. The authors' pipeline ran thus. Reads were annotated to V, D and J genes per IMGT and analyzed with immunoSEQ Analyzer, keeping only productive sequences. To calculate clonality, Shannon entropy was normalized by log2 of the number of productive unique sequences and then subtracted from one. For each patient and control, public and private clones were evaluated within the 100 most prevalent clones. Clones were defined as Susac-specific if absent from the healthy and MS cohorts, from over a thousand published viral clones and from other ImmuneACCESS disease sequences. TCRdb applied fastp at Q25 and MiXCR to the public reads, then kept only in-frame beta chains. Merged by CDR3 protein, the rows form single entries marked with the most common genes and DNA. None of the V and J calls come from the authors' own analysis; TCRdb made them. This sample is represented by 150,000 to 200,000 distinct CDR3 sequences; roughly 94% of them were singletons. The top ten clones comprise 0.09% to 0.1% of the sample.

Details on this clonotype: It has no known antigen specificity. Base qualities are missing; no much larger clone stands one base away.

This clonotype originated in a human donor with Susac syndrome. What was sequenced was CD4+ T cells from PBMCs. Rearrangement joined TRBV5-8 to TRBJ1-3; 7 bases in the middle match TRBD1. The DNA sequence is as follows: TGTGCCAGCAGCCTAAGGACAGGCCCAGGGGGAAACACCATATATTTT. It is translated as CASSLRTGPGGNTIYF.